This T cell receptor (beta chain) is drawn from a study of T cells after yellow fever vaccination. The overall study: SMART-Seq v4 Ultra Low Input prepared the low-cell-number fractions.

V was clipped by 5 bases and J by 5 bases, with 12 bases between them. The CDR3 length is 12 residues. In germline, CDR1 is DFQATT, CDR2 SNEGSKA (reference sequence). Study-wide findings and caveats: Booster samples showed a return of most primary-vaccination clones (under 97% CD4, 88% CD8). Clonotype sharing between CD4 and CD8 compartments was small.

TCRdb processed the 5' RACE reads anew with MiXCR; each CDR3 protein has one entry. The table includes about 550,000 distinct CDR3 sequences, over 15% detected once. This clonotype turned up a few times. Its antigen remains unknown. The sample in question was PBMCs, obtained 15 days after the yellow fever booster vaccination. The gene calls are TRBV20-1 and TRBJ2-5, with D possibly matching TRBD2 (5 bases). The receptor was isolated from a man aged 30 to 39 who received the YFV17D yellow fever vaccine. CDR3 loop: CSAPYRGETQYF. CDR3 nucleotide sequence: TGCAGTGCTCCGTACCGAGGGGAGACCCAGTACTTC.